This T cell receptor (beta chain) was retrieved from a study of identical twins. Broader study findings: In monozygotic twins, models underestimated the sharing of out-of-frame TCR alpha. Diverse VJ usage suggested most zero-insertion clonotypes were not invariant T cells.

In the case of this clonotype: Its antigen is unidentified. A read error is possible here, since a much larger clone lies one base away.

CDR1 SGHTA and CDR2 FQGNSA come from the germline V gene. CDR3 length: 16 residues. TCRdb independently ran MiXCR on the 5' RACE reads; one entry per CDR3 protein. The table records roughly 1.6 million distinct CDR3 sequences, roughly 35% of them present only once. This clonotype was sampled from a newborn girl in good health. Material: cord blood. The chain couples TRBV7-2 to TRBJ2-7; 9 nucleotides agree with TRBD2. The CDR3 coding sequence is TGTGCCAGCAGCTTAAATTATCTAGCGGGGTTCTACGTGCAGTACTTC. Encoded protein: CASSLNYLAGFYVQYF.